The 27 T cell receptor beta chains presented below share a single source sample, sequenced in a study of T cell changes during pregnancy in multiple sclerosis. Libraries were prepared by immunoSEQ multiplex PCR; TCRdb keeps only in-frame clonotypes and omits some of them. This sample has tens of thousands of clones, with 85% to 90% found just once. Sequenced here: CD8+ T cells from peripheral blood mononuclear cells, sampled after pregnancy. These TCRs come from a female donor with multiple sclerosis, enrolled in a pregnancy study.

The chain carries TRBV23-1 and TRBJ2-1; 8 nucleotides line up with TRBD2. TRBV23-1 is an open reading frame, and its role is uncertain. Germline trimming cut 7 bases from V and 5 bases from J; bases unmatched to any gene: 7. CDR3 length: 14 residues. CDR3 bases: TGCGCCAGCATTTCAGGTAGCGGGGACAATGAGCAGTTCTTC. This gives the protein CASISGSGDNEQFF.

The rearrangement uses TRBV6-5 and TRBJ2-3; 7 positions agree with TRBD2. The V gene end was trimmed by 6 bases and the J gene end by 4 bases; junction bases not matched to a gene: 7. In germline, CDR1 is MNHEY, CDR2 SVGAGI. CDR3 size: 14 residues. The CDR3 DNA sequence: TGTGCCAGCAGACGCAACGCGGGGGCAGATACGCAGTATTTT. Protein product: CASRRNAGADTQYF.

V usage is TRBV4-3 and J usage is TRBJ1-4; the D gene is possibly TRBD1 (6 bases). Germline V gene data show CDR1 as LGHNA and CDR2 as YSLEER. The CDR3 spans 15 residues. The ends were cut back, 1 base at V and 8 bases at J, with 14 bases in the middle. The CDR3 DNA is TGCGCCAGCAGCCAAGGCCAGGGGTTTAGAGAAAAACTGTTTTTT. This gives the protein CASSQGQGFREKLFF.

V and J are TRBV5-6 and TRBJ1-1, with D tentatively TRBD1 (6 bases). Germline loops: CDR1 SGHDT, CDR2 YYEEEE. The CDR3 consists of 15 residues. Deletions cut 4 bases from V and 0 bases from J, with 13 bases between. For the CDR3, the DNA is TGTGCCAGCAGCCAGGGGTTCGGTGTGAACACTGAAGCTTTCTTT. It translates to CASSQGFGVNTEAFF.

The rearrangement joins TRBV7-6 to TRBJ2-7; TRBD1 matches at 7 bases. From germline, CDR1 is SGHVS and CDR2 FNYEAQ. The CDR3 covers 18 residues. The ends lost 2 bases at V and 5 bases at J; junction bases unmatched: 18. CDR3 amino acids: CASSLSAGGSQGIHEQYF. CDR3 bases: TGTGCCAGCAGCTTATCAGCCGGTGGGTCACAGGGGATCCACGAGCAGTACTTC.

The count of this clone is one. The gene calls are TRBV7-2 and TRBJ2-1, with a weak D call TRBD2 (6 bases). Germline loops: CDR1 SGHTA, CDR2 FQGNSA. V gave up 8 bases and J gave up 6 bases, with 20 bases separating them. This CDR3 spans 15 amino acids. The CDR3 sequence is CASGPPPDYLNEQFF. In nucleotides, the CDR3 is TGTGCCAGCGGCCCACCCCCGGACTACCTCAATGAGCAGTTCTTC.

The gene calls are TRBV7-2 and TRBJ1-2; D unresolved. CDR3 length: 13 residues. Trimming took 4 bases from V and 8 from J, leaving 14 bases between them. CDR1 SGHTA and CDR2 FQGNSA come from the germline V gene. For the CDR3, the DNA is TGTGCCAGCAGCTACGAAGGCCAGGAAGGCTACACCTTC. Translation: CASSYEGQEGYTF. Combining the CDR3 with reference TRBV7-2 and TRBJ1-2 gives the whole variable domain GAGVSQSPSNKVTEKGKDVELRCDPISGHTALYWYRQSLGQGLEFLIYFQGNSAPDKSGLPSDRFSAERTGGSVSTLTIQRTQQEDSAVYLCASSYEGQEGYTFGSGTRLTVV.

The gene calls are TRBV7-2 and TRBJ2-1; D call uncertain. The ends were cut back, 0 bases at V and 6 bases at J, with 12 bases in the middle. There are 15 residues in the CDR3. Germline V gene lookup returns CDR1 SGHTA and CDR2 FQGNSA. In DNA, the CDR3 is TGTGCCAGCAGCTTAGCGCAGGTCAACGGCAATGAGCAGTTCTTC. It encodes CASSLAQVNGNEQFF. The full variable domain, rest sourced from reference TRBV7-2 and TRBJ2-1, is GAGVSQSPSNKVTEKGKDVELRCDPISGHTALYWYRQSLGQGLEFLIYFQGNSAPDKSGLPSDRFSAERTGGSVSTLTIQRTQQEDSAVYLCASSLAQVNGNEQFFGPGTRLTVL.

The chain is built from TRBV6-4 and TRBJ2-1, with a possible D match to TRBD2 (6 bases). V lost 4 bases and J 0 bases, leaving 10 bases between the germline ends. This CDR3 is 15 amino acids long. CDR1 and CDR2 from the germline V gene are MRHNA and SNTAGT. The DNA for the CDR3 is TGTGCCAGCAGTGCTCGGGGGAGCTCCTACAATGAGCAGTTCTTC. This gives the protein CASSARGSSYNEQFF.

CDR3 sequence reads: CSVNGQGYEQYF. CDR3 sequence (DNA): TGCAGCGTAAACGGACAGGGCTACGAGCAGTACTTC. This chain uses TRBV29-1 with TRBJ2-7; 8 bases map to TRBD1. Germline CDR1 reads SQVTM; CDR2 reads ANQGSEA. The CDR3 is 12 residues long. Trimming cost V 6 bases and J 3 bases; bases outside gene matches: 4.

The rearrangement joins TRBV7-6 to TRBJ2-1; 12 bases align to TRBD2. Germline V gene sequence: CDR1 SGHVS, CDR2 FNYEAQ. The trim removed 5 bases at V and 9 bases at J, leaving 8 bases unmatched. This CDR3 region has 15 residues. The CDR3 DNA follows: TGTGCCAGCAGCCATACTAGCGGGGGGCTGGGTGAGCAGTTCTTC. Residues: CASSHTSGGLGEQFF.

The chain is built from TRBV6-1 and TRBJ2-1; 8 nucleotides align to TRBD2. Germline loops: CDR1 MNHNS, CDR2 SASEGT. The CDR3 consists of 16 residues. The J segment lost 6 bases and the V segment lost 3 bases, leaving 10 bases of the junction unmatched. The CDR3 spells CASSELSGGPSNEQFF. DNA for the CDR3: TGTGCCAGCAGTGAGTTAAGCGGGGGCCCCTCCAATGAGCAGTTCTTC.

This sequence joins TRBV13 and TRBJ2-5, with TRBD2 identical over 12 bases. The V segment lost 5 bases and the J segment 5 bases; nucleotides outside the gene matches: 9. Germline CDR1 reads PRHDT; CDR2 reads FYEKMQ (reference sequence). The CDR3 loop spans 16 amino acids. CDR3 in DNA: TGTGCCAGCAGCCCCGGACTAGCGGGACCCCGGGAGACCCAGTACTTC. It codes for CASSPGLAGPRETQYF.

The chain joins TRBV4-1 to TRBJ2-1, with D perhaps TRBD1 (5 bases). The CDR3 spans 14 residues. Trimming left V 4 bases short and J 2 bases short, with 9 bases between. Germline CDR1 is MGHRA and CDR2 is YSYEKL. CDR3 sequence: CASSPDITYNEQFF. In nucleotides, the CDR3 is TGCGCCAGCAGCCCGGACATAACCTACAATGAGCAGTTCTTC.

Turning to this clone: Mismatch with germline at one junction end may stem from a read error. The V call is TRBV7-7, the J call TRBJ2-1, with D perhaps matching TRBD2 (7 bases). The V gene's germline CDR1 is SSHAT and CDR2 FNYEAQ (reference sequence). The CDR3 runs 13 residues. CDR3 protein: CASSLGGAGEQFF. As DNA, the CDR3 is TGTGCTAGCAGCTTGGGGGGGGCGGGTGAGCAGTTCTTC.

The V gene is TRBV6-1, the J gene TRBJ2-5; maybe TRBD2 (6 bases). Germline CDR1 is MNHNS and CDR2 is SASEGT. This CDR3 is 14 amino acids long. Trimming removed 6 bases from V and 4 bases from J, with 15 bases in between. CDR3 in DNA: TGTGCCAGCAGCGCCGGGACTTGGGGAGAGACCCAGTACTTC. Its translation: CASSAGTWGETQYF.

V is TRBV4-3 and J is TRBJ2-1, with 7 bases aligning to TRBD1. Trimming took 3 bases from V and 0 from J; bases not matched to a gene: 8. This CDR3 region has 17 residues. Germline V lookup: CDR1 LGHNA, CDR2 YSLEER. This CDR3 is CASSQEGQVSSYNEQFF. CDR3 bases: TGCGCCAGCAGCCAGGAAGGACAGGTCAGCTCCTACAATGAGCAGTTCTTC.

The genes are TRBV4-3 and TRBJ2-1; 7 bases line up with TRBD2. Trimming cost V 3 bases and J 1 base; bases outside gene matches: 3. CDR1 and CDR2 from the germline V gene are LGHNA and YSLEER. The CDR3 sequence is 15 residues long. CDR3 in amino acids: CASSQGGGSYNEQFF. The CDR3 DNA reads TGCGCCAGCAGCCAGGGCGGGGGTTCCTACAATGAGCAGTTCTTC.

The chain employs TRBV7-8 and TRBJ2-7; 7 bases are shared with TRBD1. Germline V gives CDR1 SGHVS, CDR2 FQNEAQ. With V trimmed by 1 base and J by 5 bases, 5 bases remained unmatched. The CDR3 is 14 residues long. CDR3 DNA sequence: TGTGCCAGCAGCTTAGGGCAGGGGGTCCACGAGCAGTACTTC. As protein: CASSLGQGVHEQYF.

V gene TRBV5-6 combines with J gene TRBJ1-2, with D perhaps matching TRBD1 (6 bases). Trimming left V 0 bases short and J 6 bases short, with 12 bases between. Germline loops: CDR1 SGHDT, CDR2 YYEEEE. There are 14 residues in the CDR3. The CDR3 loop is CASSLGIGGDGYTF. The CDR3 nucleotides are TGTGCCAGCAGCTTGGGGATAGGGGGGGATGGCTACACCTTC.

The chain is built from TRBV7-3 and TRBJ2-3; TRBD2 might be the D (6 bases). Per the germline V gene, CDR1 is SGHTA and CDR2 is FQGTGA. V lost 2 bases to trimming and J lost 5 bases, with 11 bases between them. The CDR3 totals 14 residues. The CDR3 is CASSLSGGKDTQYF. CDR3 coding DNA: TGTGCCAGCAGCTTATCTGGGGGGAAAGATACGCAGTATTTT.

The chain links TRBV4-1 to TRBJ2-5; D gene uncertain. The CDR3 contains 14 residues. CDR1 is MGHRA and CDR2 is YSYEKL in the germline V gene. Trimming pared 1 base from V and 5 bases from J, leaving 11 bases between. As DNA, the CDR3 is TGCGCCAGCAGCCAAGCCGTGCGTTTGGAGACCCAGTACTTC. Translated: CASSQAVRLETQYF.

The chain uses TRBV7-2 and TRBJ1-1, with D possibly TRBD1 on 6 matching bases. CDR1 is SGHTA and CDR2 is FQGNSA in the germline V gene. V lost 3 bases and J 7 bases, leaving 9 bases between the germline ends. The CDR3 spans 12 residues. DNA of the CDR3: TGTGCCAGCAGCTTTGGACAGCTTGAAGCTTTCTTT. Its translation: CASSFGQLEAFF.

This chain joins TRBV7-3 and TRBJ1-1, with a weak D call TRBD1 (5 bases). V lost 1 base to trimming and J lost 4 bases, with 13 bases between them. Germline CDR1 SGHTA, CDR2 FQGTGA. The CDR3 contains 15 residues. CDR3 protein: CASSLNPGLGTEAFF. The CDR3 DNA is TGTGCCAGCAGCTTAAACCCAGGGTTGGGCACTGAAGCTTTCTTT.

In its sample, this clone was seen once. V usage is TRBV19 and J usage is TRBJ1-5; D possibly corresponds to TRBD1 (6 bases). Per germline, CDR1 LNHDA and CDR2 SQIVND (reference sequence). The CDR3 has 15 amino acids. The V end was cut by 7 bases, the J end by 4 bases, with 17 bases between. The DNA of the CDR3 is TGTGCCAGTACCAATCAGGGGTTTGGGAATCAGCCCCAGCATTTT. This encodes CASTNQGFGNQPQHF.

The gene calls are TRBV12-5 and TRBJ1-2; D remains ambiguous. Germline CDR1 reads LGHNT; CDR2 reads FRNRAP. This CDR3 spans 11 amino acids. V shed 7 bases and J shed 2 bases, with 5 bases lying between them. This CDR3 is CASALNYGYTF. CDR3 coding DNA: TGTGCTAGTGCCCTCAACTATGGCTACACCTTC. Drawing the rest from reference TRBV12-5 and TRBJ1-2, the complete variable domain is DARVTQTPRHKVTEMGQEVTMRCQPILGHNTVFWYRQTMMQGLELLAYFRNRAPLDDSGMPKDRFSAEMPDATLATLKIQPSEPRDSAVYFCASALNYGYTFGSGTRLTVV.

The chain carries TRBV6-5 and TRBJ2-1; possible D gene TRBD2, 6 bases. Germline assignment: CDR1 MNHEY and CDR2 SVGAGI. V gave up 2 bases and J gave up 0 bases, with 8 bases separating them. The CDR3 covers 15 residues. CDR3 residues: CASSYGGVSYNEQFF. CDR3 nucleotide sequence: TGTGCCAGCAGTTACGGCGGGGTCTCCTACAATGAGCAGTTCTTC.